This T cell receptor (beta chain) was found in a study of PD-1 blockade in classical Hodgkin lymphoma. Findings of the study overall: Patients with an early start, nivolumab under 1 year after ASCT, were excluded. Before treatment, complete responders showed about the same diversity as newly diagnosed patients.

The sample's time point: cycle 4 day 1 (C4D1), after 5 to 7 weeks of nivolumab. Every patient experienced relapse after autologous stem cell transplantation, and brentuximab vedotin exposure varied. The V end was cut by 2 bases, the J end by 6 bases, with 16 bases between. Germline CDR1 and CDR2: MGHRA and YSYEKL. The CDR3 has 16 amino acids. Sequencing was performed with immunoSEQ multiplex PCR; in TCRdb, only in-frame clones are kept and a portion is missing. The table includes 30,000 to 50,000 clones, 77% detected once. Concerning this clone itself: Its matching antigen is unknown.

This receptor was taken from a human donor with classical Hodgkin lymphoma. The genes are TRBV4-1 and TRBJ2-2, with D possibly matching TRBD2 (6 bases). The sequencing here drew on peripheral blood mononuclear cells (PBMCs), taken before the fourth cycle of nivolumab. The DNA for the CDR3 is TGCGCCAGCAGCCAAATAGACCGACGCGGGGCCGGGGAGCTGTTTTTT. This gives the protein CASSQIDRRGAGELFF.